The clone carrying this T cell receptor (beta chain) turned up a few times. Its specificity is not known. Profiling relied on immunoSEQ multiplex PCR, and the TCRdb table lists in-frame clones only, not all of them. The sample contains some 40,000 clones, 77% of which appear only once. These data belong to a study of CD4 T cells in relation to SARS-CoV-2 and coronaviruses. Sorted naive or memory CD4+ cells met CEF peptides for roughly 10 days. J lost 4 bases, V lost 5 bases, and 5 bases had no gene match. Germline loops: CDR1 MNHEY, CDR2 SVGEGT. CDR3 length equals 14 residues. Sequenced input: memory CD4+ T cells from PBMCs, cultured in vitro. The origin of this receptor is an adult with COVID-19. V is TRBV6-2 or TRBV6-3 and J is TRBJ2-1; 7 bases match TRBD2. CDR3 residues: CASSLGGEYNEQFF. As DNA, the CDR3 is TGTGCCAGCAGTCTGGGGGGGGAGTACAATGAGCAGTTCTTC.